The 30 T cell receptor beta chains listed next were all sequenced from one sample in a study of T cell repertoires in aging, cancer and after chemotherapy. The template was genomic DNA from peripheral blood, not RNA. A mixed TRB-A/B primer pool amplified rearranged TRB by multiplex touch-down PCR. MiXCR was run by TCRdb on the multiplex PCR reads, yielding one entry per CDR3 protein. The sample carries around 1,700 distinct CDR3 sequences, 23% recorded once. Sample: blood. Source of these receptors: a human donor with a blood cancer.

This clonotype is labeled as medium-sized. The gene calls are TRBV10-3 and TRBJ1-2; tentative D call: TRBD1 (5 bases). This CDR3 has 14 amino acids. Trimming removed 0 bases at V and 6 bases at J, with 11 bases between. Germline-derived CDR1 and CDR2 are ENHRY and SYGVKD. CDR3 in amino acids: CAISESSGIHGYTF. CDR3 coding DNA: TGTGCCATCAGTGAGTCATCAGGGATCCATGGCTACACCTTC.

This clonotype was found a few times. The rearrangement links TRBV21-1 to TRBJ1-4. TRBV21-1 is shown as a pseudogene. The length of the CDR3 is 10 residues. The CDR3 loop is CASSKGKLFF. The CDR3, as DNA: TGTGCCAGCAGCAAGGGGAAACTGTTTTTT.

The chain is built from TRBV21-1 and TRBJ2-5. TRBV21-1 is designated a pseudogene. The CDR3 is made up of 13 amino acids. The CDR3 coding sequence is TGTGCCAGCAGCTCCCTTGGAAGGGAGACCCAGTACTTC. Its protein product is CASSSLGRETQYF.

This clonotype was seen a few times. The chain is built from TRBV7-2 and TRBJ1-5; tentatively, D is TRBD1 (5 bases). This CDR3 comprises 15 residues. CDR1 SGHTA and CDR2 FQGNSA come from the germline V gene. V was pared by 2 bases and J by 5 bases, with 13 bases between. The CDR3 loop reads CASSLNQGSDQPQHF. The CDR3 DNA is TGTGCCAGCAGCTTAAACCAGGGATCAGATCAGCCCCAGCATTTT.

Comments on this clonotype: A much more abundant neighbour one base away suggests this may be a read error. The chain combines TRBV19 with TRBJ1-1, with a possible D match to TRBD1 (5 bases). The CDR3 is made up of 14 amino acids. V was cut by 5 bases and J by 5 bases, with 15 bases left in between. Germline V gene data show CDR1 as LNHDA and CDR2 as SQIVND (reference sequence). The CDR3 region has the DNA TGTGCCAGTAGTGTTCCTCACAGGAAAACTGAAGCTTTCTTT. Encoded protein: CASSVPHRKTEAFF.

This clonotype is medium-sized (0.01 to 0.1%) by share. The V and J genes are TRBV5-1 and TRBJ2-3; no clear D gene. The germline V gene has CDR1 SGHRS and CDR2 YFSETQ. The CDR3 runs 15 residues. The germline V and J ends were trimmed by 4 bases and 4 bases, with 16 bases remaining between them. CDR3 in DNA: TGCGCCAGCAGCGCGCGATCCAGTGGTTCAGATACGCAGTATTTT. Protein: CASSARSSGSDTQYF.

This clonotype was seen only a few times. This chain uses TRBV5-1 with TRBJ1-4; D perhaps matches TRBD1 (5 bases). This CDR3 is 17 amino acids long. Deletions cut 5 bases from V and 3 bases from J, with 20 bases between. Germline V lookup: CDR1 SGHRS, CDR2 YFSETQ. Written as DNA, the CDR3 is TGCGCCAGCAGGACCTACTCGGGCAGGGCGGCTAATGAAAAACTGTTTTTT. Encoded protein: CASRTYSGRAANEKLFF.

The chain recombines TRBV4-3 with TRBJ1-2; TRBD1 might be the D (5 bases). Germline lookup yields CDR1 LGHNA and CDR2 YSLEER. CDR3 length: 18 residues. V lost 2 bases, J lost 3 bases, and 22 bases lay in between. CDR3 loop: CASSQNRPPSWGDYGYTF. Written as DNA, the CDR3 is TGCGCCAGCAGCCAAAACAGGCCTCCGAGCTGGGGGGACTATGGCTACACCTTC.

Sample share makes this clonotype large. CDR3 nucleotides: TGTGCCAGCAGACCCCGTGGGGGGTTATACGAGCAGTACTTC. This translates into CASRPRGGLYEQYF. V usage is TRBV6-5 and J usage is TRBJ2-7; perhaps TRBD2 as D (6 bases). Trimming removed 6 bases from V and 4 bases from J, with 16 bases in between. This CDR3 spans 14 amino acids. Germline V gene data show CDR1 as MNHEY and CDR2 as SVGAGI.

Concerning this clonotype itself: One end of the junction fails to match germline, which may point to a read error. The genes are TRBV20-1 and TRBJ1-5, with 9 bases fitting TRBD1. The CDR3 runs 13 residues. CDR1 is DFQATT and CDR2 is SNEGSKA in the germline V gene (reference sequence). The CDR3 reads CSAGTGTGQHQHF. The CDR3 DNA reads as TGCAGTGCTGGGACAGGGACTGGGCAGCACCAGCATTTT.

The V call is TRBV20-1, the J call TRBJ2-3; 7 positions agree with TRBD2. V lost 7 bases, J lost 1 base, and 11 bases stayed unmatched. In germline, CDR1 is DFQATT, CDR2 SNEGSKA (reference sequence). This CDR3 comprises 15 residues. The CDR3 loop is CSGSRWGGGTDTQYF. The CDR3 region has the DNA TGCAGTGGTAGTCGGTGGGGGGGGGGCACAGATACGCAGTATTTT.

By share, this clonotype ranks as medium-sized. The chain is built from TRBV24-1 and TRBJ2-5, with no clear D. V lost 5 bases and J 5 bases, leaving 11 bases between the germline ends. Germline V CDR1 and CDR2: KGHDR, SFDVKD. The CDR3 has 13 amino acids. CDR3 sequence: CATSVTNRETQYF. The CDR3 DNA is TGTGCCACCAGTGTAACTAACCGGGAGACCCAGTACTTC.

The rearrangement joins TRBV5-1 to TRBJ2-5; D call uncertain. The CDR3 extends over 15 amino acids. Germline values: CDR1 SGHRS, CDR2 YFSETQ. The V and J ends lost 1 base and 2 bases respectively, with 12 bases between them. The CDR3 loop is CASSLLTLLQETQYF. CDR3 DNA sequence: TGCGCCAGCAGCTTGTTAACCCTCCTACAAGAGACCCAGTACTTC.

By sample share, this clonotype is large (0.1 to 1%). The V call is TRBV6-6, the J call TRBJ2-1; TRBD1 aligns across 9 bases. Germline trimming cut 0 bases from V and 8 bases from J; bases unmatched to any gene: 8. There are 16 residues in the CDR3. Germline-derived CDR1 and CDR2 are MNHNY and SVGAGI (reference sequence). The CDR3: CASSYSGTGSMDEQFF. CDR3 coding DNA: TGTGCCAGCAGTTACTCGGGGACAGGGTCTATGGATGAGCAGTTCTTC.

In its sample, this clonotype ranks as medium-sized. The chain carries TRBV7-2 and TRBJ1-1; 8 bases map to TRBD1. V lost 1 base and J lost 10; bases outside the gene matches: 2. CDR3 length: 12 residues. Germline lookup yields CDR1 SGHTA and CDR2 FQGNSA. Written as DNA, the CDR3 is TGTGCCAGCAGCTTAGAGGACAGGGTAGCTTTCTTT. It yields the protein CASSLEDRVAFF.

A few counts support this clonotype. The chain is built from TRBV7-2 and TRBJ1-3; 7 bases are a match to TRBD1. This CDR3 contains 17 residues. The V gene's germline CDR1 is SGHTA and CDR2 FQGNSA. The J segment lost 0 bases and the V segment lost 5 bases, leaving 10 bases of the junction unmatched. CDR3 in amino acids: CASSPGTAVSSGNTIYF. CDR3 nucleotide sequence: TGTGCCAGCAGCCCTGGGACAGCCGTTAGCTCTGGAAACACCATATATTTT.

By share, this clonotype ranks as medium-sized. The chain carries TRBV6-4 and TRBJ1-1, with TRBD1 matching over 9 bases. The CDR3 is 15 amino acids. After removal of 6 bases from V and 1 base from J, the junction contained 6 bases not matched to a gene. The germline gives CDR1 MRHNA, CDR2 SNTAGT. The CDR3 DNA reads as TGTGCCAGCAGCTCTCAGACAGGGGGGAACACTGAAGCTTTCTTT. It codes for CASSSQTGGNTEAFF.

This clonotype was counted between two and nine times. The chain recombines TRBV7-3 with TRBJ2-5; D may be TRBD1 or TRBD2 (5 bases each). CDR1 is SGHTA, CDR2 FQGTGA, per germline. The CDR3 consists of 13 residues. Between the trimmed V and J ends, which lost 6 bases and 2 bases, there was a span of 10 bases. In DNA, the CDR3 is TGTGCCAGCAGTCCCGGGGCGCAAGAGACCCAGTACTTC. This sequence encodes CASSPGAQETQYF.

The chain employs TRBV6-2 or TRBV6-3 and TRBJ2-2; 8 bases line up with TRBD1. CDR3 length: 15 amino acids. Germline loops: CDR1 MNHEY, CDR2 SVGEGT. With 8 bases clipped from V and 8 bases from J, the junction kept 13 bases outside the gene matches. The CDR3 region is CASGTGTGPTGELFF. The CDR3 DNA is TGTGCCAGCGGCACCGGGACAGGCCCCACAGGGGAGCTGTTTTTT.

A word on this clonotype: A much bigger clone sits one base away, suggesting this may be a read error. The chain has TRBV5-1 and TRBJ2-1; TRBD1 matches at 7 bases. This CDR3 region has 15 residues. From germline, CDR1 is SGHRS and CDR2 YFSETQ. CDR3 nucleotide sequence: TGCACCAGCAGCCCAGGGGGTACGGTCTACAATGAGCAGTTCTTC. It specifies CTSSPGGTVYNEQFF.

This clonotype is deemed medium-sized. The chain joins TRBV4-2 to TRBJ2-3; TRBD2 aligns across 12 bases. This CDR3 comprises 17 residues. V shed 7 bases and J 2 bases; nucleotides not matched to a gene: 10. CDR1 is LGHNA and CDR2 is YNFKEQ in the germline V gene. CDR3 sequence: CASNPEGTSGSTDTQYF. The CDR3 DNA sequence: TGTGCCAGCAACCCCGAGGGGACTAGCGGGTCCACAGATACGCAGTATTTT.

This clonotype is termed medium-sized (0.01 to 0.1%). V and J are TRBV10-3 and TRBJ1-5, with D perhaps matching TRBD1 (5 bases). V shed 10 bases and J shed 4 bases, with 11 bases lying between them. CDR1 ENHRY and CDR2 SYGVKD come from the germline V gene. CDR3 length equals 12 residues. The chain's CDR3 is CATRAPNQPQHF. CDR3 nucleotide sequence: TGTGCCACCAGGGCCCCAAATCAGCCCCAGCATTTT.

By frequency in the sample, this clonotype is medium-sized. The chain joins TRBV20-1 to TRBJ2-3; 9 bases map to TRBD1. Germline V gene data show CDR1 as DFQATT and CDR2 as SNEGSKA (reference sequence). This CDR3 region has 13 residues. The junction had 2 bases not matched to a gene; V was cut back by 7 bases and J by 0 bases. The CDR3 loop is CSEGQGSTDTQYF. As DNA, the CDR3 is TGCAGTGAGGGACAGGGTAGCACAGATACGCAGTATTTT.

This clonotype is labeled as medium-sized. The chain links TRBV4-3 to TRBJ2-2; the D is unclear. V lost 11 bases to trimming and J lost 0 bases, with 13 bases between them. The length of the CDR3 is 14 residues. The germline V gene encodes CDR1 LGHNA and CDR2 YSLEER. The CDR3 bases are TGCGCCGCAGGACGCGTCTCGAACACCGGGGAGCTGTTTTTT. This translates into CAAGRVSNTGELFF.

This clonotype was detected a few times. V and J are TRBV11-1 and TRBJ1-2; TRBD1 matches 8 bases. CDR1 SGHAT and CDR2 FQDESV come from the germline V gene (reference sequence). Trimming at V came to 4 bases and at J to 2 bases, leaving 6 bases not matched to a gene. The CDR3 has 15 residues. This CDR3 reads CASSYGQGLNYGYTF. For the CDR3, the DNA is TGTGCCAGCAGCTATGGACAGGGCCTGAACTATGGCTACACCTTC.

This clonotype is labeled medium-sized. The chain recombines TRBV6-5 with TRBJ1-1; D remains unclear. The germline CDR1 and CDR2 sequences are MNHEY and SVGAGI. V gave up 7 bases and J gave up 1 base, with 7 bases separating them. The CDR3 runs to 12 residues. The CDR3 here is CASMEENTEAFF. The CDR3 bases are TGTGCCAGCATGGAAGAGAACACTGAAGCTTTCTTT.

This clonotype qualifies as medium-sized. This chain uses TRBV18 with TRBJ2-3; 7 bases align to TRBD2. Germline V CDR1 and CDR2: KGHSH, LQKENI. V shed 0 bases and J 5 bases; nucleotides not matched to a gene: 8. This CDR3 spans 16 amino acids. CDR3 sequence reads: CASSPPNPERGDTQYF. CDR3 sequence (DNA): TGTGCCAGCTCACCACCTAACCCGGAGCGGGGAGATACGCAGTATTTT.

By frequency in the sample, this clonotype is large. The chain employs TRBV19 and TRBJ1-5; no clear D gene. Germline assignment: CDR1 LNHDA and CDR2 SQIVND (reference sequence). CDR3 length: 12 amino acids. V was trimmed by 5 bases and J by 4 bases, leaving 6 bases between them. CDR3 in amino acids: CASSLRNQPQHF. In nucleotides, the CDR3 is TGTGCCAGTAGTTTACGGAATCAGCCCCAGCATTTT. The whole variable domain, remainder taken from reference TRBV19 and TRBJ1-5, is DGGITQSPKYLFRKEGQNVTLSCEQNLNHDAMYWYRQDPGQGLRLIYYSQIVNDFQKGDIAEGYSVSREKKESFPLTVTSAQKNPTAFYLCASSLRNQPQHFGDGTRLSIL.

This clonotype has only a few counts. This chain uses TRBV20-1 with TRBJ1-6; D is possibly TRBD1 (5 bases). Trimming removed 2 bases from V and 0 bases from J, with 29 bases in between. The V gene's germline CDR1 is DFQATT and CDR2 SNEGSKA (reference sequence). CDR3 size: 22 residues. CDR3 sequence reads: CSARFLGVQGHSPSSYNSPLHF. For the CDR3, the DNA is TGCAGTGCTAGATTTCTCGGAGTCCAGGGCCATTCACCGAGCTCCTATAATTCACCCCTCCACTTT.

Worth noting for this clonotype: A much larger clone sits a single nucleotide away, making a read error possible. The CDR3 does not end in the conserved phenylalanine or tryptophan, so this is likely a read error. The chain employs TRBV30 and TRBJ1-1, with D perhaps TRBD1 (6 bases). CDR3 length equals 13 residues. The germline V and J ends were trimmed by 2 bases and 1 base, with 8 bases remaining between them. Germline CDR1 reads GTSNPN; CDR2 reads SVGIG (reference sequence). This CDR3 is CAWSLTGNTEAFL. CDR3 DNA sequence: TGTGCCTGGAGTTTGACAGGGAACACTGAAGCTTTCCTT.